This T cell receptor (beta chain) was sequenced for a study of T-cell reconstitution after alpha-beta-depleted transplantation in children. Trimming took 4 bases from V and 3 from J, leaving 15 bases between them. Germline V gene data show CDR1 as GTSNPN and CDR2 as SVGIG (reference sequence). The CDR3 covers 14 residues. A library of TCRbeta sequences, prepared with unique molecular identifiers, was generated. In TCRdb, the PCR reads were re-called with MiXCR into one record per CDR3 protein. The table has approximately 400,000 distinct CDR3 sequences, roughly a tenth seen once. The sequence derives from a human donor who donated a stem cell graft to a child with acute myeloid leukemia. This chain connects TRBV30 to TRBJ1-1; D may be TRBD1 (6 bases). Sequenced material: PBMCs from the stem cell graft donor, taken from the stem cell graft. In DNA form, the CDR3 reads TGTGCCTGGACCTTGGCAGGGGATCACACTGAAGCTTTCTTT. This codes for CAWTLAGDHTEAFF.